This record looks at one TCR beta chain sequence and its context. This sample was included in a study of PD-L1 blockade in urothelial cancer. Study-level information: T cells were recovered from blood samples at a median of approximately 150,000.

Profiling relied on immunoSEQ multiplex PCR, and the TCRdb table lists in-frame clones only, not all of them. The top ten hold more than 6.5% of the sample, which has fewer than 50,000 clones, 75% to 95% seen once. The CDR3 is 16 amino acids. Germline V gene lookup returns CDR1 SGHNT and CDR2 YYREEE (reference sequence). J was trimmed by 3 bases and V by 3 bases; bases with no gene match: 5. This clonotype was obtained from a man in his 70s with urothelial cancer. The V gene is TRBV5-4, the J gene TRBJ2-5; 13 positions agree with TRBD2. The sample here was PBMCs, taken around atezolizumab (anti-PD-L1) treatment. The CDR3 region is CASSSGTSGAEETQYF. The CDR3 DNA reads TGTGCCAGCAGCTCTGGGACTAGCGGGGCCGAAGAGACCCAGTACTTC.